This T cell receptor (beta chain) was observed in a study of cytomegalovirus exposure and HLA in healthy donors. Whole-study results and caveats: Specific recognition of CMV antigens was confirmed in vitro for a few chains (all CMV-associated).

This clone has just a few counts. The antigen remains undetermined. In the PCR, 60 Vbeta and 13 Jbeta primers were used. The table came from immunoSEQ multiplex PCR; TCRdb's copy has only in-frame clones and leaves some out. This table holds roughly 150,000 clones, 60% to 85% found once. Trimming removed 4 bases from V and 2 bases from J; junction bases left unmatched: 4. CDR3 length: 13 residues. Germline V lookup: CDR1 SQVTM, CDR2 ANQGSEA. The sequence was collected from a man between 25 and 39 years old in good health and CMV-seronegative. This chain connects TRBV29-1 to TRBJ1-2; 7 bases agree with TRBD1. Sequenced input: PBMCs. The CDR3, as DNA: TGCAGCGTTGCAACAGGGGCCAACTATGGCTACACCTTC. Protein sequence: CSVATGANYGYTF.